A single sample is the source of the 15 T cell receptor beta chains below, sequenced in a study of T cell repertoires in cytomegalovirus infection. Their specific antigens are unknown. Via MiXCR, TCRdb re-called the reads, giving one row per CDR3 protein. Here the sample spans around 710,000 distinct CDR3 sequences, almost 30% being singletons. Specimen: cultured CD8+ T cells from PBMCs, collected from culture after CMV antigen stimulation. The receptors shown here come from a human donor in good health (CMV status not recorded). Some clones in this sample may be carry-over from other donors' samples.

There are a few counts of this clonotype. The rearrangement joins TRBV6-1 to TRBJ2-7; TRBD1 aligns across 10 bases. V lost 0 bases to trimming and J lost 2 bases; unmatched junction nucleotides: 4. The germline gives CDR1 MNHNS, CDR2 SASEGT. This CDR3 region has 16 residues. CDR3 DNA sequence: TGTGCCAGCAGTGAAGCTGGGACAGGGGCAGCCTACGAGCAGTACTTC. This translates into CASSEAGTGAAYEQYF.

The chain joins TRBV11-3 to TRBJ1-2, with 7 bases that match TRBD1. Germline-derived CDR1 and CDR2 are SGHNT and YENEEA. The CDR3 has 19 amino acids. Trimming took 2 bases from V and 4 from J; bases not matched to a gene: 19. Here the CDR3 DNA reads TGTGCCAGCAGCTTAAATCAGGGGGTCCCGAGCAAAATTAGCTATGGCTACACCTTC. Residues: CASSLNQGVPSKISYGYTF.

Ten or more counts support this clonotype. The genes are TRBV7-8 and TRBJ2-3, with 11 bases fitting TRBD1. The CDR3 length is 16 residues. The germline gives CDR1 SGHVS, CDR2 FQNEAQ. The ends lost 5 bases at V and 2 bases at J; junction bases unmatched: 6. The DNA for the CDR3 is TGTGCCAGCAGCAGCGGACAGGGGGCCCCCACAGATACGCAGTATTTT. Protein product: CASSSGQGAPTDTQYF.

The sample holds many counts of this clonotype. The chain employs TRBV7-2 and TRBJ2-1, with 8 positions matching TRBD2. The CDR3 is 17 amino acids. With 5 bases clipped from V and 4 bases from J, the junction kept 13 bases outside the gene matches. Germline lookup yields CDR1 SGHTA and CDR2 FQGNSA. The CDR3 DNA reads TGTGCCAGCAGCCCTTTACGGGGCGGGGGGTTATACAATGAGCAGTTCTTC. Encoded protein: CASSPLRGGGLYNEQFF.

This clonotype has only a few counts. CDR3 sequence (DNA): TGCGCCAGCAGCCGAGGAGACAGGGCTTCTAACAATGAGCAGTTCTTC. Translating it yields CASSRGDRASNNEQFF. The rearrangement joins TRBV4-1 to TRBJ2-1, with TRBD1 matching over 7 bases. Germline-derived CDR1 and CDR2 are MGHRA and YSYEKL. With V trimmed by 4 bases and J by 5 bases, 11 bases remained unmatched. The CDR3 contains 16 residues.

This clonotype turned up a few times. The genes are TRBV6-1 and TRBJ1-2; D gene unclear. CDR3 length: 14 residues. Germline values: CDR1 MNHNS, CDR2 SASEGT. The germline V and J ends were trimmed by 6 bases and 4 bases, with 15 bases remaining between them. This CDR3 is CASRPEGRIYGYTF. CDR3 nucleotides: TGTGCCAGCAGACCAGAGGGTCGGATCTATGGCTACACCTTC.

The chain carries TRBV6-8 and TRBJ2-1, with TRBD2 matching over 9 bases. The V gene end was trimmed by 2 bases and the J gene end by 10 bases; junction bases not matched to a gene: 6. The CDR3 length is 14 residues. The germline gives CDR1 MNHGY, CDR2 SAAAGT. The CDR3 nucleotides are TGTGCCAGCAGTTACCAGCTAGCGGGGAAGGAGCAGTTCTTC. Protein sequence: CASSYQLAGKEQFF.

The chain has TRBV27 and TRBJ2-7, with D possibly being TRBD1 (6 bases). Trimming stripped 3 bases from V and 2 bases from J, with 8 bases between. This CDR3 region has 13 residues. Per the germline V gene, CDR1 is MNHEY and CDR2 is SMNVEV (reference sequence). The CDR3 reads CASSLGAAYEQYF. The CDR3 coding sequence is TGTGCCAGCAGTTTGGGGGCCGCCTACGAGCAGTACTTC.

The chain has TRBV5-4 and TRBJ2-1, with 12 positions matching TRBD2. The CDR3 extends over 14 amino acids. J lost 10 bases, V lost 4 bases, and 6 bases had no gene match. The germline CDR1 and CDR2 sequences are SGHNT and YYREEE (reference sequence). The CDR3 is CASSRTSGDHEQFF. The CDR3 DNA follows: TGTGCCAGCAGCCGGACTAGCGGGGATCACGAGCAGTTCTTC.

The chain is built from TRBV27 and TRBJ2-1; 15 positions agree with TRBD2. The CDR3 is 15 residues long. Germline CDR1 MNHEY, CDR2 SMNVEV (reference sequence). V shed 5 bases and J 10 bases; nucleotides not matched to a gene: 6. The CDR3 protein is CASSRGLAGGWEQFF. CDR3 nucleotides: TGTGCCAGCAGTAGGGGACTAGCGGGGGGTTGGGAGCAGTTCTTC.

As to this clonotype: An end of the junction does not agree with germline; a read error may underlie this. The J gene is TRBJ2-1, the V gene TRBV7-6; maybe TRBD2 (7 bases). CDR1 and CDR2 from the germline V gene are SGHVS and FNYEAQ. This CDR3 region has 14 residues. CDR3: CASSLRGGASEQFF. The DNA for the CDR3 is TGTGCTAGCAGCTTAAGGGGGGGGGCCAGTGAGCAGTTCTTC.

This clonotype appeared a few times. This rearrangement joins TRBV6-2 or TRBV6-3 to TRBJ1-2; D gene uncertain. Looked up from germline, CDR1 is MNHEY and CDR2 is SVGEGT. The length of the CDR3 is 10 residues. Trimming took off 8 bases at V and 3 bases at J, with 4 bases between the two ends. The CDR3 DNA sequence: TGTGCCAGCGGCTACTATGGCTACACCTTC. Translating gives CASGYYGYTF.

CDR3: CASSVGTGAIAGDPSEQYV. CDR3 DNA sequence: TGTGCCAGCAGCGTCGGGACAGGGGCCATAGCGGGTGATCCTTCCGAGCAGTACGTC. The chain uses TRBV9 and TRBJ2-7; the match to TRBD1 covers 10 bases. This CDR3 is built from 19 residues. CDR1 SGDLS and CDR2 YYNGEE come from the germline V gene. J lost 6 bases, V lost 2 bases, and 20 bases had no gene match.

The chain couples TRBV6-5 to TRBJ2-1; no definite D call. V lost 5 bases to trimming and J lost 5 bases, with 10 bases between them. The CDR3 has 13 amino acids. The germline V gene has CDR1 MNHEY and CDR2 SVGAGI. The CDR3 protein is CASSLTVDNEQFF. The CDR3 DNA follows: TGTGCCAGCAGTCTCACAGTAGACAATGAGCAGTTCTTC.

The V and J genes are TRBV9 and TRBJ1-2; 8 bases align to TRBD1. This CDR3 comprises 16 residues. Looked up from germline, CDR1 is SGDLS and CDR2 is YYNGEE. J gave up 7 bases and V 2 bases, and 13 bases lay outside the gene matches. This chain's CDR3 is CASSVYGQGAVSGYTF. DNA of the CDR3: TGTGCCAGCAGCGTTTACGGGCAGGGGGCGGTGAGTGGCTACACCTTC.